Below, 19 T cell receptor beta chains from the same sample are listed, as sequenced in a study of radiotherapy plus CTLA-4 blockade in lung cancer. Data came from immunoSEQ multiplex PCR; TCRdb stores just in-frame clones and leaves some out. The table shows fewer than 85,000 clones, with around 84% occurring only once. The input for sequencing was peripheral blood, taken from a patient treated with radiotherapy plus ipilimumab. The receptors originated from a human donor with non-small cell lung cancer who had stable disease on radiotherapy plus ipilimumab.

Written as DNA, the CDR3 is TGCAGCGTTGCCCAGGGGGCTCTCTCCGGGGAGCTGTTTTTT. Translation gives CSVAQGALSGELFF. This chain uses TRBV29-1 with TRBJ2-2, with 8 bases lining up with TRBD1. The V gene end was trimmed by 4 bases and the J gene end by 6 bases; junction bases not matched to a gene: 7. This CDR3 spans 14 amino acids. The germline V gene has CDR1 SQVTM and CDR2 ANQGSEA.

This clone has a single count. This chain links TRBV11-2 with TRBJ2-1; D may be TRBD2 (5 bases). The CDR3 consists of 14 residues. The V gene's germline CDR1 is SGHAT and CDR2 FQNNGV. The V end was cut by 4 bases, the J end by 5 bases, with 12 bases between. The CDR3 sequence is CASSSIRGHNEQFF. In nucleotides, the CDR3 is TGTGCCAGCAGCTCCATACGAGGGCACAATGAGCAGTTCTTC.

This sequence joins TRBV4-1 and TRBJ1-4; 7 bases fit TRBD1. V was clipped by 0 bases and J by 4 bases; unmatched bases: 5. Germline-derived CDR1 and CDR2 are MGHRA and YSYEKL. This CDR3 has 16 amino acids. The CDR3 DNA is TGCGCCAGCAGCCAAGACCGGGACAGCCTTAATGAAAAACTGTTTTTT. Amino acids: CASSQDRDSLNEKLFF.

The CDR3: CASSPRTGIWNEQFF. The CDR3 nucleotides are TGTGCCAGCAGCCCTCGGACAGGGATTTGGAATGAGCAGTTCTTC. The gene calls are TRBV7-3 and TRBJ2-1; 8 nucleotides align to TRBD1. V lost 5 bases to trimming and J lost 7 bases; unmatched junction nucleotides: 10. CDR1 and CDR2 from the germline V gene are SGHTA and FQGTGA. The CDR3 extends over 15 amino acids.

The chain has TRBV7-2 and TRBJ2-5; 13 bases are a match to TRBD2. Trimming removed 5 bases from V and 4 bases from J; junction bases left unmatched: 7. Germline values: CDR1 SGHTA, CDR2 FQGNSA. CDR3 size: 16 residues. The CDR3 DNA is TGTGCCAGCAGCCCCTTAGGACTAGCGGGGGCAGAGACCCAGTACTTC. Translation: CASSPLGLAGAETQYF.

The rearrangement joins TRBV6-5 to TRBJ2-5; tentatively, D is TRBD1 (6 bases). The CDR3 spans 16 residues. Germline-derived CDR1 and CDR2 are MNHEY and SVGAGI. Trimming removed 4 bases from V and 4 bases from J, with 19 bases in between. The CDR3 coding sequence is TGTGCCAGCAGTTCCAACCCCAGGGGCCCGGGAGAGACCCAGTACTTC. This codes for CASSSNPRGPGETQYF.

V is TRBV6-5 and J is TRBJ2-7; TRBD1 is a possible D gene (6 bases). The CDR3 runs 15 residues. Germline V lookup: CDR1 MNHEY, CDR2 SVGAGI. V lost 0 bases and J lost 5, with 14 bases in between. The CDR3 DNA sequence: TGTGCCAGCAGTTACTCGTCCCAATACAGGGACGAGCAGTACTTC. This codes for CASSYSSQYRDEQYF.

The chain combines TRBV7-2 with TRBJ1-5; no clear D. This CDR3 has 12 residues. V was shortened by 5 bases and J by 11 bases, with 13 bases between the two germline ends. In germline, CDR1 is SGHTA, CDR2 FQGNSA. CDR3 DNA sequence: TGTGCCAGCAGCCTTTCGCCCGGGGCCCAGCATTTT. Translation gives CASSLSPGAQHF.

On this clone itself: Germline and junction disagree at one end, which may indicate a read error. The chain combines TRBV18 with TRBJ2-1; 10 positions match TRBD2. This CDR3 region has 15 residues. Germline V lookup: CDR1 KGHSH, CDR2 LQKENI. CDR3: CASSPPEERSGRTIF. The CDR3 DNA is TGTGCCAGCTCACCTCCTGAGGAGCGTAGCGGGAGGACGATCTTC.

This clone has a single count. The J gene is TRBJ2-7, the V gene TRBV30; tentative D call: TRBD2 (5 bases). V gave up 7 bases and J gave up 3 bases, with 22 bases separating them. Germline V gives CDR1 GTSNPN, CDR2 SVGIG (reference sequence). The CDR3 length is 15 residues. The DNA of the CDR3 is TGTGCCTTACGCCGTACCCGTGGACTTTTCTACGAGCAGTACTTC. It specifies CALRRTRGLFYEQYF.

Only a few counts were recorded for this clone. The V and J genes are TRBV29-1 and TRBJ1-5, with no clear D. The CDR3 is 14 residues long. Germline CDR1 reads SQVTM; CDR2 reads ANQGSEA. Trimming left V 7 bases short and J 3 bases short, with 16 bases between. CDR3 amino acids: CSACPLVLNQPQHF. CDR3 DNA: TGCAGCGCATGCCCCCTCGTCCTCAATCAGCCCCAGCATTTT.

The gene calls are TRBV6-5 and TRBJ2-5; 8 bases are shared with TRBD2. Germline V gives CDR1 MNHEY, CDR2 SVGAGI. J was trimmed by 5 bases and V by 6 bases; bases with no gene match: 5. This CDR3 spans 13 amino acids. The CDR3 sequence is CASRKPGGETQYF. DNA for the CDR3: TGTGCCAGCAGAAAACCGGGGGGGGAGACCCAGTACTTC.

This chain connects TRBV11-2 to TRBJ2-1; D is unclear. CDR3 length equals 16 residues. V was shortened by 0 bases and J by 4 bases, with 13 bases between the two germline ends. Germline lookup yields CDR1 SGHAT and CDR2 FQNNGV. The CDR3 protein is CASSLDSNARYNEQFF. Here the CDR3 DNA reads TGTGCCAGCAGCTTAGATTCAAACGCACGGTACAATGAGCAGTTCTTC.

The chain carries TRBV19 and TRBJ1-1, with 10 bases aligning to TRBD1. This CDR3 has 15 residues. Looked up from germline, CDR1 is LNHDA and CDR2 is SQIVND (reference sequence). Germline trimming cut 6 bases from V and 4 bases from J; bases unmatched to any gene: 8. CDR3 nucleotide sequence: TGTGCCAGTAGGGGGGACAGGGGTTCTCGCACTGAAGCTTTCTTT. It specifies CASRGDRGSRTEAFF.

V and J are TRBV27 and TRBJ1-6, with D unclear. The CDR3 totals 13 residues. Looked up from germline, CDR1 is MNHEY and CDR2 is SMNVEV (reference sequence). V was pared by 3 bases and J by 1 base, with 1 base between. CDR3 in amino acids: CASSFSYNSPLHF. The CDR3, as DNA: TGTGCCAGCAGTTTTTCCTATAATTCACCCCTCCACTTT.

The V and J genes are TRBV19 and TRBJ2-3; D may be TRBD1 (6 bases). The germline V and J ends were trimmed by 0 bases and 6 bases, with 13 bases remaining between them. The CDR3 contains 15 residues. CDR1 is LNHDA, CDR2 SQIVND, per germline (reference sequence). Written as DNA, the CDR3 is TGTGCCAGTAGTATAGAAGGCAGGGGAAGGGATACGCAGTATTTT. Its translation is CASSIEGRGRDTQYF. Based on the CDR3 plus reference TRBV19 and TRBJ2-3, the full variable domain is DGGITQSPKYLFRKEGQNVTLSCEQNLNHDAMYWYRQDPGQGLRLIYYSQIVNDFQKGDIAEGYSVSREKKESFPLTVTSAQKNPTAFYLCASSIEGRGRDTQYFGPGTRLTVL.

The V call is TRBV30, the J call TRBJ2-2, with 9 bases matching TRBD2. This CDR3 region has 16 residues. CDR1 and CDR2 (germline): GTSNPN, SVGIG (reference sequence). Unmatched junction bases numbered 7, after V lost 0 bases and J lost 5 bases. The CDR3 protein is CAWSVRSGGSTGELFF. The CDR3 region has the DNA TGTGCCTGGAGTGTACGTAGCGGGGGATCGACCGGGGAGCTGTTTTTT.

This clone turned up a few times. The J gene is TRBJ2-2, the V gene TRBV19; unclear D gene. The CDR3 runs 12 residues. The ends were cut back, 3 bases at V and 4 bases at J, with 3 bases in the middle. Germline V lookup: CDR1 LNHDA, CDR2 SQIVND (reference sequence). Here the CDR3 DNA reads TGTGCCAGTAGTATTGCCACCGGGGAGCTGTTTTTT. Translating it yields CASSIATGELFF. The whole variable domain, remainder taken from reference TRBV19 and TRBJ2-2, is DGGITQSPKYLFRKEGQNVTLSCEQNLNHDAMYWYRQDPGQGLRLIYYSQIVNDFQKGDIAEGYSVSREKKESFPLTVTSAQKNPTAFYLCASSIATGELFFGEGSRLTVL.

This clone was found once. In DNA form, the CDR3 reads TGTGCCAGCAGCCAAGAGCCTAGCGGGTTCGTAGGGGGGGAGCTGTTTTTT. Protein sequence: CASSQEPSGFVGGELFF. The chain carries TRBV4-2 and TRBJ2-2, with 8 positions matching TRBD2. This CDR3 region has 17 residues. From germline, CDR1 is LGHNA and CDR2 YNFKEQ. The ends lost 0 bases at V and 8 bases at J; junction bases unmatched: 11.